This TCR beta chain was retrieved from a study of early T cells in non-severe SARS-CoV-2 infection. The overall study: RNA in bulk from unsorted whole blood was sequenced, and chains were unpaired.

Germline values: CDR1 SGHVS, CDR2 FQNEAQ. Trimming removed 2 bases from V and 2 bases from J, with 11 bases in between. CDR3 size: 15 residues. Individually, cDNA molecules had unique molecular identifiers attached to them. TCRdb re-analysed the 5' RACE reads in MiXCR, keeping a single row per CDR3 protein. In the table there are around 65,000 distinct CDR3 sequences, roughly 12% of which are singletons. This clonotype was detected only a few times. The source was whole blood, collected at baseline. The chain links TRBV7-8 to TRBJ2-3, with D unclear. The clonotype originates from an adult who was a healthcare worker with PCR-confirmed SARS-CoV-2 infection or an uninfected control (not recorded which). CDR3 sequence: CASSLFGGSTDTQYF. The CDR3 bases are TGTGCCAGCAGCTTATTCGGCGGATCCACAGATACGCAGTATTTT.